Sequencing of this TCR beta chain was carried out in a study of cytomegalovirus exposure and HLA in healthy donors. Primers for the PCR totalled 60 Vbeta and 13 Jbeta. Per the original data handling: About 9.9 million shared chains were among some 80 million unique TCR beta chains counted in a later analysis. Clones were sequenced by immunoSEQ multiplex PCR, and TCRdb holds only the in-frame ones, with some missing. V, J and clone size were drawn from that table, and D and trimming were deduced from the DNA. In the table there are around 83,000 clones, just under 80% of which are singletons. Study conclusions and caveats: An analysis done earlier found most TCR beta V segments productive about 90% or about 30% of the time.

This clone was recorded only once. Antigen specificity is unknown. The germline gives CDR1 SGHDT, CDR2 YYEEEE. The CDR3 is 17 amino acids. Trimming took 6 bases from V and 1 from J, leaving 20 bases between them. The sample comprised PBMCs. The chain employs TRBV5-6 and TRBJ2-1, with a possible D match to TRBD1 (5 bases). This sequence was found in a male donor in good health and CMV-seropositive. CDR3 residues: CASKTPHDRVSYNEQFF. The CDR3 nucleotides are TGTGCCAGCAAGACCCCCCACGACAGAGTGTCCTACAATGAGCAGTTCTTC.